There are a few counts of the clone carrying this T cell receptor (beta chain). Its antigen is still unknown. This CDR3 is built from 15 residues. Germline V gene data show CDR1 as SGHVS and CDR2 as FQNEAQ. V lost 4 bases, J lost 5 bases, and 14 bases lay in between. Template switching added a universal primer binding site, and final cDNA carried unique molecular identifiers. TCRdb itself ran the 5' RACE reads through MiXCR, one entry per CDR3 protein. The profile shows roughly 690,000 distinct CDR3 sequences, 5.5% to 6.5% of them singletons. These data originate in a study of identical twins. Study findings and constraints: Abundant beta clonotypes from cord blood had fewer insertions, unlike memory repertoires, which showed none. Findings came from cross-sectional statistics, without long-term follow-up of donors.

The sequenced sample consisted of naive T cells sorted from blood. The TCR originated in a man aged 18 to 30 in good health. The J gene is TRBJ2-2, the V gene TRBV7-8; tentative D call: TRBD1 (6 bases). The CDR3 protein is CASSSNGQLTGELFF. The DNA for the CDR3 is TGTGCCAGCAGCTCCAACGGACAGTTAACCGGGGAGCTGTTTTTT.